The clone carrying this TCR beta chain was recorded a few times. V was cut by 3 bases and J by 4 bases, with 13 bases left in between. CDR1 and CDR2 (germline): SNHLY, FYNNEI. The CDR3 contains 14 residues. The sample is drawn from a study of identical twins. TCRdb itself ran the 5' RACE reads through MiXCR, one entry per CDR3 protein. The profile shows about 700,000 distinct CDR3 sequences, about 9.4% of them singletons. These data also featured in a second study, about yellow fever vaccine responses in identical twins.

The specimen sequenced was PBMCs. The receptor comes from a woman in her late teens or twenties in good health. The chain recombines TRBV2 with TRBJ2-7; the D gene is possibly TRBD1 (5 bases). The CDR3, as DNA: TGTGCCAGCAGTGATGGCAGGGCGTCGTACGAGCAGTACTTC. As protein: CASSDGRASYEQYF. Supplemented by reference TRBV2 and TRBJ2-7, the full variable domain reads EPEVTQTPSHQVTQMGQEVILRCVPISNHLYFYWYRQILGQKVEFLVSFYNNEISEKSEIFDDQFSVERPDGSNFTLKIRSTKLEDSAMYFCASSDGRASYEQYFGPGTRLTVT.